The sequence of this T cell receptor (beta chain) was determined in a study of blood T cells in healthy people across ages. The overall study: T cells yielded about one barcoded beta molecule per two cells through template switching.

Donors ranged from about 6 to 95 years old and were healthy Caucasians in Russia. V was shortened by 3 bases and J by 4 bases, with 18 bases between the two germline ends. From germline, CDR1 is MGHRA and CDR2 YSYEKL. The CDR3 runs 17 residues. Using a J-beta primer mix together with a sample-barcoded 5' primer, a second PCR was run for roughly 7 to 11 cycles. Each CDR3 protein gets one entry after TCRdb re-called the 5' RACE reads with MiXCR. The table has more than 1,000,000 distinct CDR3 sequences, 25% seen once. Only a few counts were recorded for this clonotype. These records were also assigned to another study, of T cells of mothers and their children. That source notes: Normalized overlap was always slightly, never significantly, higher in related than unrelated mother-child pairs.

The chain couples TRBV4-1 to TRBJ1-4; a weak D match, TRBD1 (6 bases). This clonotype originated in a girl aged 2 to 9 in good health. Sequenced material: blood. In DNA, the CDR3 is TGCGCCAGCAGCCAGAACAGGGTACTGAGACTTAATGAAAAACTGTTTTTT. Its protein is CASSQNRVLRLNEKLFF.